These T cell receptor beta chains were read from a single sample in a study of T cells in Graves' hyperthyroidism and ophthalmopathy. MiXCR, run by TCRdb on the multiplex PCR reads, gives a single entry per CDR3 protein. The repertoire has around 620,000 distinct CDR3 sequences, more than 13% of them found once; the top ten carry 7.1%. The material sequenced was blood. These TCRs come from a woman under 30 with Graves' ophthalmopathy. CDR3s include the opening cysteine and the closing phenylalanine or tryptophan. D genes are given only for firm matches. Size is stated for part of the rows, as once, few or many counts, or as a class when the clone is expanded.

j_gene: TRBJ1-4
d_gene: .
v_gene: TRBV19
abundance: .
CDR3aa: CASRTSGSEKLFF

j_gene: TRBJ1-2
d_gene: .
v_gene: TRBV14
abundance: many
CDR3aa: CASSQRQHYGYTF

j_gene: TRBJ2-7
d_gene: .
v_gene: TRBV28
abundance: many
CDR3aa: CASSLLVAGAYEQYF

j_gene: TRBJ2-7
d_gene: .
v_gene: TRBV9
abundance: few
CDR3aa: CASSLGTPGYEQYF

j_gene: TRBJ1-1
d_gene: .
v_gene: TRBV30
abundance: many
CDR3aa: CAWSVAKNTEAFF

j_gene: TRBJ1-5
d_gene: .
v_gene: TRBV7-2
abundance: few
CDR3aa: CASSLGTDSYSNQPQHF

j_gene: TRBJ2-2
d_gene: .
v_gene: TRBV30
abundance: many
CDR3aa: CAWSSGTRGEAGELFF

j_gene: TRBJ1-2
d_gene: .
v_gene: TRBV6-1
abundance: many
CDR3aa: CASSPYGVYGYTF

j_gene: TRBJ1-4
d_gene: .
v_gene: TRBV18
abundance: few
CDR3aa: CASSPRQAEGVPNEKLFF

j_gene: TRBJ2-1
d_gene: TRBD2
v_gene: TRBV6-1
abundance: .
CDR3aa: CASSGAGTRSTIRFF

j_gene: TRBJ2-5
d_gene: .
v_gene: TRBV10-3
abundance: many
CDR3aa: CAISAGIRGETQYF

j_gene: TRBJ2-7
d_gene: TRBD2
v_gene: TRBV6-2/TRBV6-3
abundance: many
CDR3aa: CASTKALAGSYEQYF

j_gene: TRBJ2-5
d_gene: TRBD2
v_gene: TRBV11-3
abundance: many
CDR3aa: CASSLGSTSGIQETQYF

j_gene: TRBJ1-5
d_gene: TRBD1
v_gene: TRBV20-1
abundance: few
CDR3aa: CSASKGTGISNQPQHF

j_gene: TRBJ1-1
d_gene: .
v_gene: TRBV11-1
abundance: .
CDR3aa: CASSLEEDFQDSNTEAFF

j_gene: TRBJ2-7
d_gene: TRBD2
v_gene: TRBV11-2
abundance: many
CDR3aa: CASSLRTSGLYEQYF

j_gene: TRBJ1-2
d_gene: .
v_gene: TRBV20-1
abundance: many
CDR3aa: CSAREPSTLGYGYTF

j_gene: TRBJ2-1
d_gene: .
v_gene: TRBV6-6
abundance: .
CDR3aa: CASSYRGKSKFF

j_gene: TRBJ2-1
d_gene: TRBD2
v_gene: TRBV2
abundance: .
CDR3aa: CASSEMGLAGLLVLQFF

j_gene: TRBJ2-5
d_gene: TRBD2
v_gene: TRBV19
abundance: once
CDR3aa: CASRTSGNQETQYF

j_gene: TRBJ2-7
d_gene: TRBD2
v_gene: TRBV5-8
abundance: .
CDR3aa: CASSSRLAGFYEQYF

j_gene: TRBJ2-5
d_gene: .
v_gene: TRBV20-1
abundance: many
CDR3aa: CSATRRRTTRQETQYF

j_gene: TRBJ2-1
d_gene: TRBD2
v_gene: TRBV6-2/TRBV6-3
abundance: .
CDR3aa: CASTLRAPPTSGVGNEQFF

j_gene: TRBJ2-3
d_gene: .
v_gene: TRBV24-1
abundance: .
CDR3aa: CATSDMTSTDTQYF

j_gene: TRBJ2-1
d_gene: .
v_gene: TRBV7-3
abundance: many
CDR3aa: CASKTPLGLPYNEQFF

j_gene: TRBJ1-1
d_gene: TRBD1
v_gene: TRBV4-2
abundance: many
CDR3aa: CASSHWDRDMNTEAFF

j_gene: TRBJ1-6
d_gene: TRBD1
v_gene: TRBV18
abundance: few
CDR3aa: CASSPPGTGPSSPLHF

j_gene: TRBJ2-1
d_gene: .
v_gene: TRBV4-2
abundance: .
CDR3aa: CASSQDNRGLNEQFF

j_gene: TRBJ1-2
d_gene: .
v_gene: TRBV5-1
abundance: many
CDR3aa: CASSLDRGEYGYTF

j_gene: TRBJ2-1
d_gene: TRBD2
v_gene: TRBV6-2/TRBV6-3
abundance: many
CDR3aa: CASKAGLAVLGVHEQFF

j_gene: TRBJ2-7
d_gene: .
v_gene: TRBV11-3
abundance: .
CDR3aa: CASSLDWPGDEQYF

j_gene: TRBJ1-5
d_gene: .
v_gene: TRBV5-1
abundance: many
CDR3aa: CASSLTQDQPQHF

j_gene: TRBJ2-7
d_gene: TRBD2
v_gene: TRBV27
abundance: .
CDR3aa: CASSAPTSRPVYEQYF

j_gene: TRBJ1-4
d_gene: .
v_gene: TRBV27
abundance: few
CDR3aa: CASSPLQRDEKLFF

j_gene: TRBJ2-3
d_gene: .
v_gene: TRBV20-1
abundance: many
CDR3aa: CSATQRLGTDTQYF